This is a list of T cell receptor beta chains from one sample in a study of CD8 T cells in ankylosing spondylitis. TCRdb recomputed calls from the 5' RACE reads with MiXCR, one row per CDR3 protein. The sample contains approximately 340,000 distinct CDR3 sequences, roughly 14% of which appear only once. Source material: blood, either unsorted or a sorted T cell fraction (not recorded which). The receptor source for this set is a male donor with ankylosing spondylitis or in good health (not recorded which). The CDR3 runs from the conserved cysteine through the conserved F or W. D genes are given only for firm matches. Rows give clone size only sometimes, using once, few, many, or a class for an expanded clone.

D gene: .
clone size: few
J gene: TRBJ2-7
V gene: TRBV12-3/TRBV12-4
CDR3 DNA: TGTGCCAGCAGTCGGACCAGAGGGCAGGCCTACGAGCAGTACTTC
CDR3 protein: CASSRTRGQAYEQYF

D gene: .
clone size: .
J gene: TRBJ2-7
V gene: TRBV4-1
CDR3 DNA: TGCGCCAGCAGCCGTTCGCCGGTGTTGGGATTAGGCTACGAGCAGTACTTC
CDR3 protein: CASSRSPVLGLGYEQYF

D gene: .
clone size: many
J gene: TRBJ1-1
V gene: TRBV2
CDR3 DNA: TGTGCCAGCAGTGCATCCAGGGCATTCTTC
CDR3 protein: CASSASRAFF

D gene: .
clone size: few
J gene: TRBJ2-1
V gene: TRBV7-2
CDR3 DNA: TGTGCCAGCAGCTTATCGAGGGATGAGCAGTTCTTC
CDR3 protein: CASSLSRDEQFF

D gene: .
clone size: .
J gene: TRBJ2-5
V gene: TRBV4-1
CDR3 DNA: TGCGCCAGCAGCCAAGCGGCCGACTATAAGTACCAAGAGACCCAGTACTTC
CDR3 protein: CASSQAADYKYQETQYF

D gene: TRBD1
clone size: .
J gene: TRBJ2-1
V gene: TRBV29-1
CDR3 DNA: TGCAGCGTTGGGGGGGGACAGGGGGCGTTCAATGAGCAGTTCTTC
CDR3 protein: CSVGGGQGAFNEQFF

D gene: .
clone size: few
J gene: TRBJ2-6
V gene: TRBV3-1
CDR3 DNA: TGTGCCAGCAGCCAAGATTTCTCTGGGGCCAACGTCCTGACTTTC
CDR3 protein: CASSQDFSGANVLTF

D gene: TRBD1
clone size: .
J gene: TRBJ1-1
V gene: TRBV5-6
CDR3 DNA: TGTGCCAGCAGCACTCCGGGACAGGGGGTAACTGAAGCTTTCTTT
CDR3 protein: CASSTPGQGVTEAFF

D gene: TRBD1
clone size: .
J gene: TRBJ2-5
V gene: TRBV5-6
CDR3 DNA: TGTGCCAGCAGCCGCCCGGGACAGGGGGCAGAGACCCAGTACTTC
CDR3 protein: CASSRPGQGAETQYF

D gene: TRBD2
clone size: .
J gene: TRBJ2-1
V gene: TRBV12-3/TRBV12-4
CDR3 DNA: TGTGCCAGCAGTTTAAAGGGACTAGCGGGCCCTTACAGCTTCTACAATGAGCAGTTCTTC
CDR3 protein: CASSLKGLAGPYSFYNEQFF

D gene: .
clone size: few
J gene: TRBJ2-7
V gene: TRBV11-1
CDR3 DNA: TGTGCCAGCAGCTTACAGGAGGGCATCCACGAGCAGTACTTC
CDR3 protein: CASSLQEGIHEQYF

D gene: .
clone size: .
J gene: TRBJ2-1
V gene: TRBV20-1
CDR3 DNA: TGCAGTGCTAGAGATCGAACAGGCGAGCAGTTCTTC
CDR3 protein: CSARDRTGEQFF

D gene: .
clone size: few
J gene: TRBJ2-1
V gene: TRBV12-3/TRBV12-4
CDR3 DNA: TGTGCCAGCAGTCCCGGGTGGCAGCATTTGTGGGGTGAGCAGTTCTTC
CDR3 protein: CASSPGWQHLWGEQFF

D gene: .
clone size: few
J gene: TRBJ2-2
V gene: TRBV4-1
CDR3 DNA: TGCGCCAGCAGGAATTTGGGGAGCGGGGAGCTGTTTTTT
CDR3 protein: CASRNLGSGELFF

D gene: .
clone size: .
J gene: TRBJ2-1
V gene: TRBV6-2/TRBV6-3
CDR3 DNA: TGTGCCAGCAGTTCGGCAGGTGCTTCGGGGAATGAGCAGTTCTTC
CDR3 protein: CASSSAGASGNEQFF

D gene: .
clone size: .
J gene: TRBJ2-7
V gene: TRBV5-1
CDR3 DNA: TGCGCCAGCAGCTTGGACAGCCCCTACGAGCAGTACTTC
CDR3 protein: CASSLDSPYEQYF

D gene: .
clone size: many
J gene: TRBJ2-7
V gene: TRBV25-1
CDR3 DNA: TGTGCCAGCAGTCAGACACGATCCGAGCAGTACTTC
CDR3 protein: CASSQTRSEQYF

D gene: TRBD1
clone size: .
J gene: TRBJ2-1
V gene: TRBV12-3/TRBV12-4
CDR3 DNA: TGTGCCAGCAGACCCCCCGGGACAGGGTACAATGAGCAGTTCTTC
CDR3 protein: CASRPPGTGYNEQFF